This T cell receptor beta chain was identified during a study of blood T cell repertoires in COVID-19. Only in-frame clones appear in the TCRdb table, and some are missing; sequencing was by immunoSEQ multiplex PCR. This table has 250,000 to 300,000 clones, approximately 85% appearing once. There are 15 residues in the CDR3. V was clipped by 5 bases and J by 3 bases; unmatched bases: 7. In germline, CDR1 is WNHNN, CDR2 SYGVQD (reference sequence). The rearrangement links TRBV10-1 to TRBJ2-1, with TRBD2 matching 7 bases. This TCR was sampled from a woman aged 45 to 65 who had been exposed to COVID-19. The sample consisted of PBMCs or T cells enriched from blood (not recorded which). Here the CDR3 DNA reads TGCGCCAGCAGTACAGCGGGAACCTTCTACAATGAGCAGTTCTTC. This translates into CASSTAGTFYNEQFF.